This T cell receptor (beta chain) comes out of a study of blood T cell repertoires in COVID-19. Study as a whole: Sample material is recorded as cDNA or gDNA derived from T cells, B-cell-depleted T cells, or PBMCs.

CDR1 and CDR2 from the germline V gene are LNHDA and SQIVND (reference sequence). The CDR3 is 15 residues long. Trimming left V 7 bases short and J 4 bases short, with 19 bases between. Source study methods: For nucleated cells, counts were estimated from reference gene primer amplification. Only in-frame clones appear in the TCRdb table, and some are missing; sequencing was by immunoSEQ multiplex PCR. That table gives V, J and clone size, and the DNA gave D and trimming. The sample consists of 98,000 or so clones, roughly 82% of them appearing once. The sample taken for sequencing was peripheral blood. This receptor was obtained from a man in his sixties with acute or convalescent COVID-19. The chain joins TRBV19 to TRBJ1-1; the D gene is possibly TRBD1 (6 bases). CDR3 sequence (DNA): TGTGCCAGTACCAATCCGGGCAGGGGCGGCACTGAAGCTTTCTTT. It translates to CASTNPGRGGTEAFF.